This T cell receptor beta chain appears in the sequencing data of a study of response to subunit inactivated influenza vaccine. This clonotype came up a few times. Its antigen is currently unknown. Study-wide results and limits: That few new T cells are recruited by each seasonal influenza vaccination was the authors' suggestion.

V shed 1 base and J shed 0 bases, with 6 bases lying between them. Germline V lookup: CDR1 DFQATT, CDR2 SNEGSKA (reference sequence). The CDR3 extends over 13 amino acids. TCRdb used MiXCR to reprocess the RT-PCR reads, holding one entry per CDR3 protein. Altogether 500,000 or so distinct CDR3 sequences are present, 9.5% to 12% being singletons, with the ten largest covering about 12%. The genes are TRBV20-1 and TRBJ2-5; D remains ambiguous. Material: PBMCs from blood, obtained about 6 weeks after vaccination. The sequence came from a man aged 50-59 years who received an inactivated influenza vaccine. CDR3 sequence reads: CSARGPNQETQYF. CDR3 DNA sequence: TGCAGTGCTAGAGGGCCGAACCAAGAGACCCAGTACTTC.